Each of the 22 T cell receptor beta chains below was sequenced from the same sample in a study of Graves' ophthalmopathy and Graves' hyperthyroidism. RNA transcripts were the source from which TCR beta CDR3 regions were amplified. Amplification began with first-round RT-PCR using HTBI primers, then second-round multiplex PCR was performed. TCRdb ran MiXCR on the multiplex PCR reads and lists one entry per CDR3 protein. The sample includes approximately 700,000 distinct CDR3 sequences, 35% to 50% of them seen just once. Source material: peripheral blood. Every receptor here comes from an adult man with Graves' ophthalmopathy.

This chain uses TRBV7-2 with TRBJ2-7, with a possible D match to TRBD2 (5 bases). Germline V gene sequence: CDR1 SGHTA, CDR2 FQGNSA. Trimming took off 3 bases at V and 5 bases at J, with 23 bases between the two ends. This CDR3 region has 17 residues. For the CDR3, the DNA is TGTGCCAGCAGCTTTAACTTGGCCTACCGGGGATCCCACGAGCAGTACTTC. It yields the protein CASSFNLAYRGSHEQYF.

The gene calls are TRBV7-3 and TRBJ2-5; possible D gene TRBD1, 5 bases. The V gene's germline CDR1 is SGHTA and CDR2 FQGTGA. Deletions cut 6 bases from V and 8 bases from J, with 16 bases between. The CDR3 length is 13 residues. For the CDR3, the DNA is TGTGCCAGCAGGCCAGGGAACGGGTATACCCAGTACTTC. Protein product: CASRPGNGYTQYF.

Many counts were recorded for this clonotype. The rearrangement uses TRBV4-1 and TRBJ2-7; D perhaps matches TRBD1 (6 bases). CDR3 length: 13 residues. The germline gives CDR1 MGHRA, CDR2 YSYEKL. V lost 3 bases to trimming and J lost 6 bases, with 12 bases between them. CDR3 amino acids: CASSHGTTGEQYF. In DNA, the CDR3 is TGCGCCAGCAGCCACGGGACGACAGGCGAGCAGTACTTC.

This clonotype was counted between two and nine times. The chain is built from TRBV11-2 and TRBJ1-1; D is uncertain. Germline V gene lookup returns CDR1 SGHAT and CDR2 FQNNGV. Trimming left V 3 bases short and J 0 bases short, with 20 bases between. CDR3 length: 18 residues. In nucleotides, the CDR3 is TGTGCCAGCAGCTTTCGTACTCCCCGGGATATTCTGAACACTGAAGCTTTCTTT. Its translation: CASSFRTPRDILNTEAFF.

This clonotype came up a few times. The rearrangement joins TRBV7-9 to TRBJ1-5; 7 bases map to TRBD1. Germline lookup yields CDR1 SEHNR and CDR2 FQNEAQ (reference sequence). The V gene end was trimmed by 11 bases and the J gene end by 4 bases; junction bases not matched to a gene: 17. This CDR3 region has 16 residues. CDR3 sequence reads: CAWSDRGTASNQPQHF. The CDR3 DNA reads TGTGCCTGGAGCGATCGAGGGACAGCATCAAATCAGCCCCAGCATTTT.

This clonotype was counted a single time. The V gene is TRBV7-9, the J gene TRBJ1-2; 11 bases map to TRBD1. The CDR3 covers 15 residues. Per germline, CDR1 SEHNR and CDR2 FQNEAQ (reference sequence). Losses at the gene ends were 5 bases for V and 5 bases for J; bases not matched to a gene: 7. The CDR3 here is CASSPPGQGGYGYTF. In DNA form, the CDR3 reads TGTGCCAGCAGCCCGCCGGGACAGGGGGGGTATGGCTACACCTTC.

The sample holds many counts of this clonotype. The V and J genes are TRBV7-6 and TRBJ2-2, with 7 positions matching TRBD1. The V gene's germline CDR1 is SGHVS and CDR2 FNYEAQ. The CDR3 is 14 amino acids. Trimming at V came to 9 bases and at J to 1 base, leaving 5 bases not matched to a gene. In DNA, the CDR3 is TGTGCCAGTACTCGGACAGGGAACACCGGGGAGCTGTTTTTT. This gives the protein CASTRTGNTGELFF.

This chain links TRBV12-3 or TRBV12-4 with TRBJ2-7; D is perhaps TRBD2 (6 bases). This CDR3 is built from 17 residues. Trimming cost V 3 bases and J 0 bases, with 18 bases left between them. The CDR3 coding sequence is TGTGCCAGCAGTTTGCGGGCGGGACTCAAACTCTCCTACGAGCAGTACTTC. Amino acid sequence: CASSLRAGLKLSYEQYF.

Concerning this clonotype: The junction departs from germline at one end; a sequencing error may be responsible. The CDR3 sequence: CASSRGQGAPLDELYF. CDR3 nucleotides: TGCGCCAGCAGCCGCGGACAGGGGGCTCCTTTGGACGAGCTGTACTTC. The gene calls are TRBV5-1 and TRBJ2-7; TRBD1 matches 11 bases. The CDR3 runs 16 residues. Looked up from germline, CDR1 is SGHRS and CDR2 is YFSETQ.

Here the CDR3 DNA reads TGTGCCAGTAGTATAGGACTCGAGCAGTACTTC. It specifies CASSIGLEQYF. The rearrangement links TRBV19 to TRBJ2-7; D remains ambiguous. Germline V lookup: CDR1 LNHDA, CDR2 SQIVND (reference sequence). Deletions cut 1 base from V and 6 bases from J, with 4 bases between. CDR3 length: 11 amino acids. The full variable domain, rest sourced from reference TRBV19 and TRBJ2-7, is DGGITQSPKYLFRKEGQNVTLSCEQNLNHDAMYWYRQDPGQGLRLIYYSQIVNDFQKGDIAEGYSVSREKKESFPLTVTSAQKNPTAFYLCASSIGLEQYFGPGTRLTVT.

This clonotype has only a few counts. The rearrangement joins TRBV19 to TRBJ1-1, with no clear D. This CDR3 is 14 amino acids long. The germline V and J ends were trimmed by 3 bases and 11 bases, with 19 bases remaining between them. From germline, CDR1 is LNHDA and CDR2 SQIVND (reference sequence). Here the CDR3 reads CASSISGAGPRAFF. CDR3 coding DNA: TGTGCCAGTAGTATCTCCGGCGCCGGCCCTAGGGCTTTCTTT. The variable domain in full, with the rest retrieved from reference TRBV19 and TRBJ1-1, is DGGITQSPKYLFRKEGQNVTLSCEQNLNHDAMYWYRQDPGQGLRLIYYSQIVNDFQKGDIAEGYSVSREKKESFPLTVTSAQKNPTAFYLCASSISGAGPRAFFGQGTRLTVV.

The V call is TRBV20-1, the J call TRBJ1-5; D remains unclear. The CDR3 sequence is 12 residues long. The V end was cut by 5 bases, the J end by 4 bases, with 9 bases between. CDR1 is DFQATT and CDR2 is SNEGSKA in the germline V gene (reference sequence). The CDR3 bases are TGCAGTGCTCGGATAGGTAATCAGCCCCAGCATTTT. This translates into CSARIGNQPQHF.

This chain joins TRBV2 and TRBJ2-5; 11 bases fit TRBD1. The V gene's germline CDR1 is SNHLY and CDR2 FYNNEI. There are 16 residues in the CDR3. V trimming: 5 bases; J trimming: 2 bases; junction bases outside the gene matches: 7. This chain's CDR3 is CASSYPGTGGQETQYF. DNA of the CDR3: TGTGCCAGCAGTTACCCAGGGACAGGGGGACAAGAGACCCAGTACTTC.

This clonotype came up many times. The chain has TRBV19 and TRBJ1-5, with 7 bases matching TRBD1. The CDR3 spans 16 residues. The germline CDR1 and CDR2 sequences are LNHDA and SQIVND (reference sequence). V lost 5 bases and J lost 0; bases outside the gene matches: 7. The CDR3 sequence: CASSPRGQNSNQPQHF. Here the CDR3 DNA reads TGTGCCAGTAGTCCCCGGGGACAGAATAGCAATCAGCCCCAGCATTTT.

In its sample, this clonotype was seen many times. The rearrangement links TRBV2 to TRBJ1-1, with 9 bases identical to TRBD1. Trimming took 4 bases from V and 0 from J; bases not matched to a gene: 9. This CDR3 contains 17 residues. CDR1 and CDR2 (germline): SNHLY, FYNNEI. The CDR3 DNA is TGTGCCAGCAGTGTGGGGACAGGGCCAATCATGAACACTGAAGCTTTCTTT. Residues: CASSVGTGPIMNTEAFF. Variable domain in full (rest from reference TRBV2 and TRBJ1-1): EPEVTQTPSHQVTQMGQEVILRCVPISNHLYFYWYRQILGQKVEFLVSFYNNEISEKSEIFDDQFSVERPDGSNFTLKIRSTKLEDSAMYFCASSVGTGPIMNTEAFFGQGTRLTVV.

Details on this clonotype: A much larger clone is a single base away; this may be a read error. This sequence joins TRBV11-2 and TRBJ1-3; 8 bases match TRBD1. CDR1 and CDR2 from the germline V gene are SGHAT and FQNNGV. The CDR3 consists of 14 residues. V trimming: 8 bases; J trimming: 6 bases; junction bases outside the gene matches: 9. The CDR3 sequence: CASGSGQGPNTIYF. The CDR3 DNA is TGTGCCAGCGGCTCAGGACAGGGCCCAAACACCATATATTTT.

V is TRBV10-3 and J is TRBJ1-1, with D maybe TRBD1 (5 bases). The CDR3 consists of 13 residues. V was pared by 2 bases and J by 5 bases, with 9 bases between. Per the germline V gene, CDR1 is ENHRY and CDR2 is SYGVKD. The DNA of the CDR3 is TGTGCCATCAGTGAGGGGGCAGGAACTGAAGCTTTCTTT. Residues: CAISEGAGTEAFF.

V is TRBV19 and J is TRBJ2-5, with TRBD1 as a possible D gene (6 bases). Germline V CDR1 and CDR2: LNHDA, SQIVND (reference sequence). V lost 0 bases, J lost 4 bases, and 12 bases lay in between. The CDR3 is 15 amino acids. CDR3 amino acids: CASSIDRGLRETQYF. The CDR3 DNA reads TGTGCCAGTAGTATAGACAGGGGCCTTCGAGAGACCCAGTACTTC.

On this clonotype: This may be a read error: a much more frequent sequence differs by one nucleotide. The CDR3 DNA is TGCGCCAGCAGCCACGGACAGGTCCAAGAGACCCAGTACTTC. It is translated as CASSHGQVQETQYF. This chain connects TRBV4-1 to TRBJ2-5; 7 nucleotides align to TRBD1. The CDR3 totals 14 residues. J lost 1 base, V lost 3 bases, and 2 bases had no gene match. Germline V lookup: CDR1 MGHRA, CDR2 YSYEKL.

This clonotype was seen only once. V and J are TRBV20-1 and TRBJ2-7; 9 bases are shared with TRBD2. CDR1 and CDR2 from the germline V gene are DFQATT and SNEGSKA (reference sequence). The CDR3 has 16 residues. The J segment lost 5 bases and the V segment lost 1 base, leaving 12 bases of the junction unmatched. The CDR3 is CSARGFSGGDGNEQYF. CDR3 sequence (DNA): TGCAGTGCTAGAGGGTTTAGCGGGGGAGACGGCAACGAGCAGTACTTC.

This clonotype was recorded many times. The rearrangement links TRBV24-1 to TRBJ2-2, with a tentative D call TRBD2 (6 bases). The CDR3 is 15 residues long. Trimming took off 5 bases at V and 5 bases at J, with 14 bases between the two ends. Germline V gene data show CDR1 as KGHDR and CDR2 as SFDVKD. The DNA of the CDR3 is TGTGCCACCAGTGTGCCGGGAGAGGGTACCGGGGAGCTGTTTTTT. Residues: CATSVPGEGTGELFF.

A note on this clonotype: The conserved phenylalanine or tryptophan normally closing the CDR3 is absent here, so this likely arose from a read error. V and J are TRBV12-3 or TRBV12-4 and TRBJ1-2, with 9 bases aligning to TRBD1. V dropped 5 bases and J dropped 3; count of bases not matched to a gene: 13. The CDR3 covers 17 residues. CDR3 coding DNA: TGTGCCAGCAGTCCCTTACCGGGACAGGGTGTTTACTATGGCTACACCCTC. Protein: CASSPLPGQGVYYGYTL.